This T cell receptor beta chain was obtained from a study of blood T cell repertoires in COVID-19. Profiled with immunoSEQ multiplex PCR; TCRdb holds only in-frame clones, not every one. The sample records fewer than 300,000 clones, 88% being singletons. Deletions cut 4 bases from V and 7 bases from J, with 10 bases between. This CDR3 comprises 12 residues. Germline lookup yields CDR1 SNHLY and CDR2 FYNNEI. Specimen: peripheral blood. The clonotype was recovered from a man aged 18 to 30 with active or convalescent COVID-19. This chain uses TRBV2 with TRBJ1-2, with D unclear. This CDR3 reads CASSGPDRGYTF. The CDR3 DNA is TGTGCCAGCAGTGGGCCAGATCGTGGCTACACCTTC.